These 27 T cell receptor beta chains came from one sample sequenced in a study of shared clonotypes between healthy human individuals. The protocol was immunoSEQ multiplex PCR, while the TCRdb copy is restricted to in-frame clones and leaves out a portion. The data show about 2.3 million clones, roughly 90% seen once. The sequencing input was naive CD4+ T cells from PBMCs. Subset given: CD45RA+ positively selected. These receptor sequences come from a man aged 18 to 29 in good health. Some clones in this sample may be carry-over from other donors' samples.

The rearrangement links TRBV28 to TRBJ1-2; D gene unclear. The germline V and J ends were trimmed by 7 bases and 5 bases, with 14 bases remaining between them. The CDR3 contains 13 residues. Germline assignment: CDR1 MDHEN and CDR2 SYDVKM. CDR3 sequence: CASKFRGGYGYTF. The CDR3 DNA follows: TGTGCCAGCAAGTTTCGGGGAGGGTATGGCTACACCTTC.

This chain connects TRBV28 to TRBJ2-7; D unresolved. Germline V gene sequence: CDR1 MDHEN, CDR2 SYDVKM. CDR3 length: 12 residues. The ends were cut back, 3 bases at V and 9 bases at J, with 12 bases in the middle. The DNA of the CDR3 is TGTGCCAGCAGTTTCCCGGATGCATCGCAGTACTTC. It specifies CASSFPDASQYF.

This rearrangement joins TRBV6-6 to TRBJ2-1; TRBD2 is a possible D gene (6 bases). CDR1 and CDR2 from the germline V gene are MNHNY and SVGAGI (reference sequence). V lost 5 bases and J 4 bases, leaving 12 bases between the germline ends. CDR3 size: 14 residues. The CDR3 spells CASSPRGTYNEQFF. The CDR3, as DNA: TGTGCCAGCAGTCCGCGAGGGACTTACAATGAGCAGTTCTTC.

This clone was counted a single time. The CDR3 DNA is TGTGCCAGCTCACCAGCACAGGGGGGCGGCTACACCTTC. Protein: CASSPAQGGGYTF. The V call is TRBV18, the J call TRBJ1-2; TRBD1 aligns across 8 bases. Germline CDR1 and CDR2: KGHSH and LQKENI. V lost 2 bases to trimming and J lost 8 bases; unmatched junction nucleotides: 4. The CDR3 sequence is 13 residues long.

The chain uses TRBV6-6 and TRBJ2-1, with D possibly matching TRBD2 (5 bases). The CDR3 is 13 amino acids. V gave up 2 bases and J gave up 7 bases, with 9 bases separating them. The V gene's germline CDR1 is MNHNY and CDR2 SVGAGI (reference sequence). The CDR3 reads CASSYERHNEQFF. CDR3 in DNA: TGTGCCAGCAGTTACGAGCGGCATAATGAGCAGTTCTTC.

The chain recombines TRBV7-7 with TRBJ2-3, with D tentatively TRBD1 (6 bases). CDR3 length: 16 residues. Germline lookup yields CDR1 SSHAT and CDR2 FNYEAQ (reference sequence). The germline V and J ends were trimmed by 5 bases and 4 bases, with 19 bases remaining between them. CDR3 sequence reads: CASSQGLAGVADTQYF. In nucleotides, the CDR3 is TGTGCCAGCAGCCAGGGTTTGGCAGGGGTTGCAGATACGCAGTATTTT.

The CDR3 nucleotides read TGTGCCAGCAGCTTTGTACGGGTCTTTGGAAACACCATATATTTT. This encodes CASSFVRVFGNTIYF. This chain links TRBV7-2 with TRBJ1-3; no clear D. V was shortened by 3 bases and J by 3 bases, with 12 bases between the two germline ends. The CDR3 length is 15 residues. Germline V gives CDR1 SGHTA, CDR2 FQGNSA. Combining the CDR3 with reference TRBV7-2 and TRBJ1-3 gives the whole variable domain GAGVSQSPSNKVTEKGKDVELRCDPISGHTALYWYRQSLGQGLEFLIYFQGNSAPDKSGLPSDRFSAERTGGSVSTLTIQRTQQEDSAVYLCASSFVRVFGNTIYFGEGSWLTVV.

The J gene is TRBJ2-2, the V gene TRBV7-8, with TRBD2 as a possible D gene (6 bases). This CDR3 has 15 residues. Trimming left V 0 bases short and J 6 bases short, with 11 bases between. Germline V gene lookup returns CDR1 SGHVS and CDR2 FQNEAQ. The chain's CDR3 is CASSLAPGVAGELFF. In nucleotides, the CDR3 is TGTGCCAGCAGCTTAGCACCGGGAGTAGCCGGGGAGCTGTTTTTT.

The chain links TRBV18 to TRBJ1-4, with D perhaps TRBD1 (5 bases). The V gene lost 0 bases and the J gene lost 3 bases, with 8 bases spanning the gap. CDR1 is KGHSH and CDR2 is LQKENI in the germline V gene. CDR3 size: 15 residues. In DNA, the CDR3 is TGTGCCAGCTCACCACCGGGGGAAGCTAATGAAAAACTGTTTTTT. As protein: CASSPPGEANEKLFF.

This rearrangement joins TRBV5-1 to TRBJ2-1; D not certain. This CDR3 comprises 15 residues. Germline lookup yields CDR1 SGHRS and CDR2 YFSETQ. V shed 0 bases and J shed 4 bases, with 11 bases lying between them. The CDR3 spells CASSLVADLYNEQFF. CDR3 bases: TGCGCCAGCAGCTTGGTTGCGGACCTATACAATGAGCAGTTCTTC.

The V gene is TRBV4-1, the J gene TRBJ1-1; D possibly corresponds to TRBD1 (6 bases). Germline CDR1 and CDR2: MGHRA and YSYEKL. This CDR3 is built from 16 residues. Trimming cost V 1 base and J 0 bases, with 12 bases left between them. The CDR3 region is CASSQGGGLMNTEAFF. As DNA, the CDR3 is TGCGCCAGCAGCCAAGGTGGGGGCCTAATGAACACTGAAGCTTTCTTT.

V is TRBV9 and J is TRBJ2-7; 14 positions agree with TRBD2. Unmatched junction bases numbered 8, after V lost 3 bases and J lost 6 bases. The length of the CDR3 is 16 residues. CDR1 and CDR2 from the germline V gene are SGDLS and YYNGEE. The CDR3 sequence is CASSETGTSGSSEQYF. The DNA of the CDR3 is TGTGCCAGCAGCGAAACCGGGACTAGCGGGAGTTCCGAGCAGTACTTC.

Points on this clone: Distinct nucleotide sequences in the sample also encode this CDR3. The V and J genes are TRBV5-1 and TRBJ2-7, with 10 nucleotides matching TRBD1. Germline lookup yields CDR1 SGHRS and CDR2 YFSETQ. The J segment lost 3 bases and the V segment lost 3 bases, leaving 3 bases of the junction unmatched. This CDR3 contains 14 residues. The CDR3 region has the DNA TGCGCCAGCAGCTCGGGGACAGGGGTCTACGAGCAGTACTTC. It yields the protein CASSSGTGVYEQYF.

CDR3 residues: CASRGGLFQETQYF. CDR3 DNA: TGTGCCAGCAGGGGAGGACTATTCCAAGAGACCCAGTACTTC. The V and J genes are TRBV2 and TRBJ2-5; TRBD2 is a possible D gene (6 bases). Germline loops: CDR1 SNHLY, CDR2 FYNNEI. The CDR3 consists of 14 residues. V shed 6 bases and J shed 1 base, with 12 bases lying between them.

This rearrangement joins TRBV5-1 to TRBJ1-1, with unresolved D. V was trimmed by 0 bases and J by 4 bases, leaving 7 bases between them. The CDR3 has 13 amino acids. Per the germline V gene, CDR1 is SGHRS and CDR2 is YFSETQ. CDR3 protein: CASSLVISTEAFF. DNA of the CDR3: TGCGCCAGCAGCTTGGTAATTAGCACTGAAGCTTTCTTT.

Turning to this clone: Distinct nucleotide sequences in the sample also encode this CDR3. The rearrangement links TRBV5-1 to TRBJ2-3; the match to TRBD2 covers 14 bases. Trimming at V came to 4 bases and at J to 4 bases, leaving 2 bases not matched to a gene. This CDR3 is 15 amino acids long. Germline V gives CDR1 SGHRS, CDR2 YFSETQ. CDR3 protein: CASSPGLAGADTQYF. DNA of the CDR3: TGCGCCAGCAGCCCGGGACTAGCGGGAGCAGATACGCAGTATTTT.

V usage is TRBV30 and J usage is TRBJ1-5; no firm D call. The length of the CDR3 is 14 residues. CDR1 GTSNPN and CDR2 SVGIG come from the germline V gene (reference sequence). V was shortened by 4 bases and J by 0 bases, with 10 bases between the two germline ends. The chain's CDR3 is CAWTSMDSNQPQHF. In DNA form, the CDR3 reads TGTGCCTGGACATCTATGGATAGCAATCAGCCCCAGCATTTT. The full variable domain, rest sourced from reference TRBV30 and TRBJ1-5, is SQTIHQWPATLVQPVGSPLSLECTVEGTSNPNLYWYRQAAGRGLQLLFYSVGIGQISSEVPQNLSASRPQDRQFILSSKKLLLSDSGFYLCAWTSMDSNQPQHFGDGTRLSIL.

The rearrangement uses TRBV9 and TRBJ2-1; 12 bases agree with TRBD2. Germline assignment: CDR1 SGDLS and CDR2 YYNGEE. Losses at the gene ends were 3 bases for V and 8 bases for J; bases not matched to a gene: 6. The CDR3 has 15 residues. CDR3 amino acids: CASSGLAGGPHEQFF. In DNA, the CDR3 is TGTGCCAGCAGCGGCCTAGCGGGAGGGCCTCATGAGCAGTTCTTC.

This rearrangement joins TRBV11-2 to TRBJ1-4, with 7 bases identical to TRBD1. CDR3 length: 15 amino acids. J lost 4 bases, V lost 5 bases, and 7 bases had no gene match. Germline V CDR1 and CDR2: SGHAT, FQNNGV. CDR3 DNA: TGTGCCAGCAGCCAGTGGGGACAGATTAATGAAAAACTGTTTTTT. This translates into CASSQWGQINEKLFF. Full variable domain (outside the CDR3, taken from reference TRBV11-2 and TRBJ1-4): EAGVAQSPRYKIIEKRQSVAFWCNPISGHATLYWYQQILGQGPKLLIQFQNNGVVDDSQLPKDRFSAERLKGVDSTLKIQPAKLEDSAVYLCASSQWGQINEKLFFGSGTQLSVL.

V is TRBV28 and J is TRBJ2-5; D gene uncertain. Trimming took off 4 bases at V and 5 bases at J, with 14 bases between the two ends. The germline V gene encodes CDR1 MDHEN and CDR2 SYDVKM. The CDR3 has 14 amino acids. Here the CDR3 reads CASSWQGLTETQYF. The DNA of the CDR3 is TGTGCCAGCAGTTGGCAAGGCTTGACCGAGACCCAGTACTTC.

The rearrangement joins TRBV7-8 to TRBJ2-3; weak D call: TRBD1 (5 bases). Deletions cut 2 bases from V and 3 bases from J, with 12 bases between. CDR3 length equals 15 residues. CDR1 and CDR2 from the germline V gene are SGHVS and FQNEAQ. CDR3 sequence: CASSLSGSWTDTQYF. As DNA, the CDR3 is TGTGCCAGCAGCTTATCAGGGTCGTGGACAGATACGCAGTATTTT.

This clone was detected only once. The same CDR3 is also encoded by other DNA sequences in this sample. The chain combines TRBV30 with TRBJ2-3, with D uncertain. V was trimmed by 0 bases and J by 2 bases, leaving 6 bases between them. The CDR3 runs to 13 residues. CDR1 and CDR2 (germline): GTSNPN, SVGIG (reference sequence). The CDR3 sequence: CAWSVTNTDTQYF. In DNA form, the CDR3 reads TGTGCCTGGAGTGTGACAAACACAGATACGCAGTATTTT.

The chain recombines TRBV7-2 with TRBJ2-5; TRBD2 might be the D (6 bases). Trimming cost V 5 bases and J 5 bases, with 15 bases left between them. Germline V gives CDR1 SGHTA, CDR2 FQGNSA. This CDR3 has 14 amino acids. For the CDR3, the DNA is TGTGCCAGCAGCCGGGAGATCTCCGGGGAGACCCAGTACTTC. This gives the protein CASSREISGETQYF.

The chain joins TRBV23-1 to TRBJ2-1; possibly TRBD1 for D (5 bases). TRBV23-1 is recorded as an ORF, its role being uncertain. V dropped 1 base and J dropped 14 bases, with 18 bases sitting between them. This CDR3 comprises 14 residues. The CDR3 bases are TGCGCCAGCAGTCAATGGAGTCGTAGGGGCGAGGAGTTCTTC. Translating gives CASSQWSRRGEEFF.

V gene TRBV28 combines with J gene TRBJ1-6; possibly TRBD1 for D (5 bases). Germline V gene data show CDR1 as MDHEN and CDR2 as SYDVKM. V was cut by 3 bases and J by 7 bases, with 13 bases left in between. There are 15 residues in the CDR3. The CDR3 region is CASSFSQGVNSPLHF. CDR3 DNA: TGTGCCAGCAGTTTTAGCCAGGGAGTCAATTCACCCCTCCACTTT.

The rearrangement uses TRBV6-5 and TRBJ2-5; the D call may be TRBD1 or TRBD2 (5 bases each). Deletions cut 4 bases from V and 6 bases from J, with 15 bases between. Germline CDR1 reads MNHEY; CDR2 reads SVGAGI. The CDR3 length is 14 residues. The CDR3 bases are TGTGCCAGCAGTTCCCCCGGGACCCCACAGACCCAGTACTTC. Its translation: CASSSPGTPQTQYF.

This sequence joins TRBV19 and TRBJ1-5, with 9 bases that match TRBD1. After removal of 6 bases from V and 7 bases from J, the junction contained 4 bases not matched to a gene. CDR3 length: 13 amino acids. CDR1 is LNHDA, CDR2 SQIVND, per germline (reference sequence). DNA of the CDR3: TGTGCCAGTAGCGGACAGGGGAGACAGCCCCAGCATTTT. It encodes CASSGQGRQPQHF.